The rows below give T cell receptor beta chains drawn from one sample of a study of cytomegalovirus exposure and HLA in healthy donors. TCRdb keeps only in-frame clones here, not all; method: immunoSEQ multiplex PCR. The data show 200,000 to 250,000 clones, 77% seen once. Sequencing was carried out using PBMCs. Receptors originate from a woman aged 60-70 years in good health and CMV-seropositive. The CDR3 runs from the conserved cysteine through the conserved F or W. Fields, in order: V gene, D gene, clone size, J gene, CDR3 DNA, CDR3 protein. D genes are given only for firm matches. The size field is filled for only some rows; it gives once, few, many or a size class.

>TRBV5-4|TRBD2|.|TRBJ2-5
TGTGCCAGCAGCTTGAGAGCGGGGGGTCAAGAGACCCAGTACTTC
CASSLRAGGQETQYF
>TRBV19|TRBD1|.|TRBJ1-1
TGTGCCAGTAGTATGACAGGGAGCACTGAAGCTTTCTTT
CASSMTGSTEAFF
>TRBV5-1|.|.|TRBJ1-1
TGCGCCAGCAGCTTGGTACACAACACTGAAGCTTTCTTT
CASSLVHNTEAFF
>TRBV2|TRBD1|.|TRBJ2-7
TGTGCCAGCAGAGAGGACAGGTCTTCCTACGAGCAGTACTTC
CASREDRSSYEQYF
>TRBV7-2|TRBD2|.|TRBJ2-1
TGTGCCAGCAGCTTAGTGGCTAGCGGGAGCAATGAGCAGTTCTTC
CASSLVASGSNEQFF
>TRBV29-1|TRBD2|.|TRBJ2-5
TGCAGCGTCATAGCGGGCGGCGGAGAGACCCAGTACTTC
CSVIAGGGETQYF
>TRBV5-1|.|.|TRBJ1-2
TGCGCCAGCAGCCCCCAGGGTAACGGCTACACCTTC
CASSPQGNGYTF
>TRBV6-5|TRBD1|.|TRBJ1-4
TGTGCCAGCAGTTACGGGACAGCCAACTTGAACCAAAAACTGTTTTTT
CASSYGTANLNQKLFF
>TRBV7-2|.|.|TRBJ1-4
TGTGCCAGCAGCCCGGGGGGAGGGCGGGATGAAAAACTGTTTTTT
CASSPGGGRDEKLFF
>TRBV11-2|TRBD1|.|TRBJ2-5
TGTGCCAGCAGCTTTGGACAGGGAGCGGAGACCCAGTACTTC
CASSFGQGAETQYF
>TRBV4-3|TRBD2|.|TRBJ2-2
TGCGCCAGTTCGCTAGCGGGGGGGCTCACCGGGGAGCTGTTTTTT
CASSLAGGLTGELFF
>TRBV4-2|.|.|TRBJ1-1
TGTGCCAGCAGCCAAGACCAGGGGAACACTGAAGCTTTCTTT
CASSQDQGNTEAFF
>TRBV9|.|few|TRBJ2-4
TGTGCCAGCAGCGTAGCGGAGGGGCGGTTGGGGAACATTCAGTACTTC
CASSVAEGRLGNIQYF
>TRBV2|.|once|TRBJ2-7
TGTGCCAGCAGTGACAGAACTAGCTCCTACGAGCAGTACTTC
CASSDRTSSYEQYF
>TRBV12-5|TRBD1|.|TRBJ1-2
TGTGCTAGTGGCTCCGGGACAGAGCCCAATGGCTACACCTTC
CASGSGTEPNGYTF
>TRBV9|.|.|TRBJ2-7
TGTGCCAGCAGCGAGAGCGTAAACTCCTACGAGCAGTACTTC
CASSESVNSYEQYF
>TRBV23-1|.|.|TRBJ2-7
TGCGCCAGCAGTCGCTACCCCTTCTCCACCTACGAGCAGTACTTC
CASSRYPFSTYEQYF
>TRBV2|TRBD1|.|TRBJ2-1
TGTGCCAGCGGCGGACAGGGGGCCCCCTACAATGAGCAGTTCTTC
CASGGQGAPYNEQFF
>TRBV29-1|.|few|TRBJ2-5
TGCAGCGTTTTAGGGGGTATCGGAGAGACCCAGTACTTC
CSVLGGIGETQYF
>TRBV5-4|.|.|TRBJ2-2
TGTGCCAGCAGCTTGGGGCAGGGCAACACCGGGGAGCTGTTTTTT
CASSLGQGNTGELFF
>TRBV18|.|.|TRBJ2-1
TGTGCCAGCTCACCCGCGGGCGGCGCGGTTTCTTACAATGAGCAGTTCTTC
CASSPAGGAVSYNEQFF
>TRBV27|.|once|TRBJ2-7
TGTGCCAGCAGTTTAAGTTTACCGGCGGAGAGCTCCTACGAGCAGTACTTC
CASSLSLPAESSYEQYF
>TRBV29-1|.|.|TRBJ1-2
TGCAGCGTTGATCAGGCAGGGAATGGCTACACCTTC
CSVDQAGNGYTF
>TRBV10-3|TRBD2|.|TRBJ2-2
TGTGCCATCAGTGAAAGGACTAGCGGGGGGGCCGGGGAGCTGTTTTTT
CAISERTSGGAGELFF
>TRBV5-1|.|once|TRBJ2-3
TGCGCCAGCAGCTTGTCGAGCCTCACCACAGATACGCAGTATTTT
CASSLSSLTTDTQYF
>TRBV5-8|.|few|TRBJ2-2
TGTGCCAGCAGCTTGTTTTTAGGGGGAACCGGGGAGCTGTTTTTT
CASSLFLGGTGELFF
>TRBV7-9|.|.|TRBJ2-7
TGTTCCAGCAGCCCTCACCGGGGAGCCTCCGATTACGAGCAGTACTTC
CSSSPHRGASDYEQYF
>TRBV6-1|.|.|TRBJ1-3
TGTGCCAGCAACCCACAGGGTCCGAGGGGAAACACCATATATTTT
CASNPQGPRGNTIYF
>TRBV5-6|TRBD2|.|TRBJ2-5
TGTGCCAGCAGCTTGGGGTCCGGGGGGGAGACCCAGTACTTC
CASSLGSGGETQYF
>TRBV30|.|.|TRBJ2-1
TGTGCCTGGAGCGACCTCCGACCGGAGGATGAGCAGTTCTTC
CAWSDLRPEDEQFF
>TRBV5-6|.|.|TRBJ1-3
TGTGCCAGCAGCTCTTGGGGCAGGTTGAGCTCTGGAAACACCATATATTTT
CASSSWGRLSSGNTIYF
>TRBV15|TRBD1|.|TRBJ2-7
TGTGCCACCAGCAGAAACAGGGGGCTGCAGTACTTC
CATSRNRGLQYF
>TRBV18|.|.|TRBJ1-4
TGTGCCAGCTCACCGTTCCATACAGCAACTAATGAAAAACTGTTTTTT
CASSPFHTATNEKLFF
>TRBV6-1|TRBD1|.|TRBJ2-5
TGTGCCAGAGGACAGGGGGTGAGAGAGACCCAGTACTTC
CARGQGVRETQYF
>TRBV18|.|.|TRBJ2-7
TGTGCCAGCTCCCAAAACCCAGGGGACGAGCAGTACTTC
CASSQNPGDEQYF
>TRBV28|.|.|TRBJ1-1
TGTGCCAGCAGTTTCCTCACAGCGAACACTGAAGCTTTCTTT
CASSFLTANTEAFF
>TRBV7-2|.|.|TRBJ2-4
TGTGCCAGCAGCCCCTCAGGGAACATTCAGTACTTC
CASSPSGNIQYF
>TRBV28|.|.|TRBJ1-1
TGTGCCAGCAGTGAAGCGGGACAATCCGGCACTGAAGCTTTCTTT
CASSEAGQSGTEAFF
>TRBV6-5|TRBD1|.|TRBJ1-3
TGTGCCAGCAGGACAGGGGCTCCTGGAAACACCATATATTTT
CASRTGAPGNTIYF
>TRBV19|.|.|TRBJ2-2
TGTGCCAGTAGTAGCGGGACAGACACCGGGGAGCTGTTTTTT
CASSSGTDTGELFF
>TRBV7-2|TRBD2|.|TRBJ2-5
TGTGCCAGCAGCCCACTTGGGGGGGAGGTAGAGACCCAGTACTTC
CASSPLGGEVETQYF